This is a list of T cell receptor beta chains from one sample in a study of T cell repertoires in cytomegalovirus infection. One entry per CDR3 protein results from TCRdb running MiXCR on the reads. The table records 300,000 or so distinct CDR3 sequences, around 9.6% of them present only once. Sequencing was carried out using PBMCs. The receptors derive from a human donor in good health (CMV status not recorded). Some clones in this sample may be carry-over from other donors' samples. The CDR3 runs from the conserved cysteine through the conserved F or W. D genes are given only for firm matches. Not every row has a clone size; where given, it reads once, few, many or a size class.

clone_size,j_call,v_call,d_call,cdr3_aa,cdr3_nt
many,TRBJ2-1,TRBV7-2,TRBD1,CASSPLTGSYNEQFF,TGTGCCAGCAGCCCCTTGACAGGGTCCTACAATGAGCAGTTCTTC
few,TRBJ2-5,TRBV28,TRBD1,CASSLRQGIETQYF,TGTGCCAGCAGTTTGAGACAGGGGATAGAGACCCAGTACTTC
many,TRBJ2-1,TRBV10-3,.,CAISDRARSYNEQFF,TGTGCCATCAGTGACAGGGCTCGCTCCTACAATGAGCAGTTCTTC
many,TRBJ1-2,TRBV6-2/TRBV6-3,.,CASSYSMEGLADGYTF,TGTGCCAGCAGTTACTCGATGGAAGGGCTCGCCGATGGCTACACCTTC
many,TRBJ1-3,TRBV6-2/TRBV6-3,.,CASCWGSGNTIYF,TGTGCCAGCTGCTGGGGCTCCGGAAACACCATATATTTT
.,TRBJ2-5,TRBV9,TRBD1,CASSPGTGSVRVQGQETQYF,TGTGCCAGCAGCCCCGGGACAGGGAGCGTTAGAGTTCAGGGCCAAGAGACCCAGTACTTC
many,TRBJ2-6,TRBV12-3/TRBV12-4,.,CASSPNVGAASGANVLTF,TGTGCCAGCAGCCCCAACGTGGGAGCAGCCTCTGGGGCCAACGTCCTGACTTTC
.,TRBJ2-6,TRBV5-1,.,CAGSPGPKAGANVLTF,TGCGCCGGCAGCCCGGGACCGAAGGCTGGGGCCAACGTCCTGACTTTC
many,TRBJ2-2,TRBV6-1,TRBD1,CASSPQGVGTGELFF,TGTGCCAGCAGTCCACAGGGGGTCGGCACCGGGGAGCTGTTTTTT
.,TRBJ1-1,TRBV29-1,.,CSVGGKLNTEAFF,TGCAGCGTCGGGGGGAAATTGAACACTGAAGCTTTCTTT
once,TRBJ1-3,TRBV12-3/TRBV12-4,.,CASRSTVNTIYF,TGTGCCAGCAGGTCCACCGTAAACACCATATATTTT
.,TRBJ2-5,TRBV7-6,.,CASSLFGQVSMRETQYF,TGTGCCAGCAGCTTATTTGGTCAGGTCTCCATGAGAGAGACCCAGTACTTC
many,TRBJ1-2,TRBV7-8,.,CASSLEVPAAASSYTF,TGTGCCAGCAGCTTAGAAGTCCCAGCAGCAGCCAGCAGCTACACCTTC
.,TRBJ2-2,TRBV15,TRBD2,CATSRDRGGRLSGELFF,TGTGCCACCAGCAGAGATCGGGGGGGGCGTTTGTCCGGGGAGCTGTTTTTT
few,TRBJ2-5,TRBV3-1,.,CASSQWFAGGQETQYF,TGTGCCAGCAGCCAATGGTTCGCCGGGGGACAAGAGACCCAGTACTTC
many,TRBJ2-3,TRBV7-2,TRBD2,CASSFGGADTQYF,TGTGCCAGCAGCTTCGGGGGGGCAGATACGCAGTATTTT
many,TRBJ2-7,TRBV5-6,.,CASSAAYEQYF,TGTGCCAGCAGCGCAGCCTACGAGCAGTACTTC
many,TRBJ1-1,TRBV5-5,TRBD1,CASSSNRGLTSSERPTEAFF,TGTGCCAGCAGCTCGAACAGGGGGCTTACATCCAGTGAACGCCCCACTGAAGCTTTCTTT
.,TRBJ2-3,TRBV29-1,TRBD2,CSVVRTSGRTDTQYF,TGCAGCGTGGTCAGGACTAGCGGGCGCACAGATACGCAGTATTTT
few,TRBJ2-2,TRBV29-1,TRBD1,CSTDRGEDGELFF,TGCAGCACCGACAGGGGAGAGGACGGGGAGCTGTTTTTT
many,TRBJ1-1,TRBV5-6,TRBD1,CASRYRGRTEAFF,TGTGCCAGCAGGTACAGGGGGAGAACTGAAGCTTTCTTT
.,TRBJ2-7,TRBV18,TRBD2,CASSPKRGAGEQYF,TGTGCCAGCTCACCGAAGCGGGGGGCTGGGGAGCAGTACTTC
.,TRBJ1-2,TRBV18,.,CASTTRGANTNYGYTF,TGTGCCAGCACGACACGGGGGGCAAATACGAACTATGGCTACACCTTC
many,TRBJ2-1,TRBV2,TRBD1,CASSDGDRGPLVEQFF,TGTGCCAGCAGTGATGGGGACAGGGGGCCGTTGGTTGAGCAGTTCTTC
few,TRBJ1-1,TRBV19,.,CASSIEMNTEAFF,TGTGCCAGTAGTATAGAGATGAACACTGAAGCTTTCTTT
.,TRBJ2-5,TRBV5-1,TRBD1,CASSKTGGTETQYF,TGCGCCAGCAGTAAGACAGGGGGGACGGAGACCCAGTACTTC
many,TRBJ1-5,TRBV7-2,.,CASSFGGNQPQHF,TGTGCCAGCAGCTTTGGTGGCAATCAGCCCCAGCATTTT
many,TRBJ2-1,TRBV20-1,TRBD2,CSAPGGGAYNEQFF,TGCAGCGCTCCGGGAGGGGGGGCCTACAATGAGCAGTTCTTC
.,TRBJ1-5,TRBV20-1,.,CSARDWERQRNQPQHF,TGCAGTGCTAGAGATTGGGAACGACAGCGCAATCAGCCCCAGCATTTT
many,TRBJ2-1,TRBV5-5,TRBD1,CASSFGQGRGGGNEQFF,TGTGCCAGCAGCTTTGGACAGGGAAGGGGCGGAGGCAATGAGCAGTTCTTC
many,TRBJ2-1,TRBV20-1,TRBD2,CSAHRGAGAHSYNEQFF,TGCAGTGCCCACAGAGGAGCGGGGGCCCACTCCTACAATGAGCAGTTCTTC
many,TRBJ1-2,TRBV20-1,TRBD1,CSAREGQGHGYTF,TGCAGTGCTAGAGAGGGACAGGGTCATGGCTACACCTTC
.,TRBJ2-1,TRBV20-1,TRBD2,CSARASGEHNEQFF,TGCAGTGCTAGAGCTAGCGGGGAGCACAATGAGCAGTTCTTC
many,TRBJ2-1,TRBV7-8,.,CASSRGLGYNEQFF,TGTGCCAGCAGCCGGGGGCTGGGCTACAATGAGCAGTTCTTC
many,TRBJ2-3,TRBV6-6,.,CASSFGRSTDTQYF,TGTGCCAGCAGTTTCGGACGGAGCACAGATACGCAGTATTTT
many,TRBJ2-3,TRBV20-1,.,CSALRGGGTDTQYF,TGCAGTGCTCTGAGGGGGGGAGGCACAGATACGCAGTATTTT
many,TRBJ1-2,TRBV7-2,.,CASSLEVGGYTF,TGTGCCAGCAGCTTAGAAGTAGGCGGCTACACCTTC
few,TRBJ2-1,TRBV29-1,TRBD2,CSVPPDGGNEQFF,TGCAGCGTGCCTCCGGACGGGGGGAATGAGCAGTTCTTC
few,TRBJ2-7,TRBV6-6,TRBD2,CASSYSARLADDEQYF,TGTGCCAGCAGTTACTCGGCGAGACTAGCAGACGACGAGCAGTACTTC
many,TRBJ2-2,TRBV7-8,.,CASSVRDVNTGELFF,TGTGCCAGCAGCGTTAGGGACGTGAACACCGGGGAGCTGTTTTTT
.,TRBJ2-2,TRBV5-1,TRBD1,CASSSDRGYTGELFF,TGCGCCAGCAGCTCGGACAGGGGATACACCGGGGAGCTGTTTTTT
many,TRBJ1-4,TRBV7-2,.,CASSLVGGAGIIEKLFF,TGTGCCAGCAGCTTAGTGGGCGGTGCGGGGATCATTGAAAAACTGTTTTTT
many,TRBJ2-5,TRBV12-3/TRBV12-4,.,CASRGLSQETQYF,TGTGCCAGCAGGGGGCTTTCGCAAGAGACCCAGTACTTC
many,TRBJ1-5,TRBV7-2,.,CASSLPGGAGQPQHF,TGTGCCAGCAGCTTACCGGGGGGTGCCGGTCAGCCCCAGCATTTT
.,TRBJ2-7,TRBV7-8,TRBD2,CASSSPGTSGGAVYEQYF,TGTGCCAGCAGCTCCCCCGGGACTAGCGGGGGGGCCGTCTACGAGCAGTACTTC
.,TRBJ2-2,TRBV9,.,CASSVAITSPNTGELFF,TGTGCCAGCAGCGTAGCCATTACTAGCCCGAACACCGGGGAGCTGTTTTTT
many,TRBJ1-3,TRBV3-1,.,CASSQEIRAIYF,TGTGCCAGCAGCCAAGAGATTCGGGCCATATATTTT
many,TRBJ1-1,TRBV12-5,.,CASEHLGFEAFF,TGTGCTAGTGAACATCTAGGGTTTGAGGCTTTCTTT
many,TRBJ2-1,TRBV4-1,TRBD1,CASSPSGQGAGNEQFF,TGCGCCAGCAGCCCGTCGGGACAGGGGGCAGGCAATGAGCAGTTCTTC
many,TRBJ2-5,TRBV11-2,TRBD1,CASHRGPGETQYF,TGTGCCAGCCACAGGGGCCCCGGGGAGACCCAGTACTTC